A single sample gave rise to the 22 T cell receptor beta chains below, sequenced in a study of cytomegalovirus exposure and HLA in healthy donors. Amplification used 60 Vbeta primers and 13 Jbeta primers. The table came from immunoSEQ multiplex PCR; TCRdb's copy has only in-frame clones and leaves some out. Its clone listing holds 55,000 to 85,000 clones. Sequenced sample: PBMCs. These receptors all stem from a female donor in good health and CMV-seropositive.

The gene calls are TRBV30 and TRBJ1-4; D possibly corresponds to TRBD1 (6 bases). CDR1 is GTSNPN and CDR2 is SVGIG in the germline V gene (reference sequence). The CDR3 runs to 14 residues. Trimming left V 2 bases short and J 5 bases short, with 12 bases between. The CDR3 spells CAWSLTGGNEKLFF. The CDR3 nucleotides are TGTGCCTGGAGTCTGACGGGGGGCAATGAAAAACTGTTTTTT.

The chain couples TRBV7-3 to TRBJ2-7; no firm D call. The V and J ends lost 4 bases and 5 bases respectively, with 18 bases between them. Germline V gene data show CDR1 as SGHTA and CDR2 as FQGTGA. The CDR3 contains 15 residues. Here the CDR3 reads CASSSMGLSNNEQYF. The CDR3 coding sequence is TGTGCCAGCAGCTCAATGGGTCTTAGCAACAACGAGCAGTACTTC.

The chain joins TRBV2 to TRBJ1-5; tentatively, D is TRBD1 (5 bases). Germline CDR1 is SNHLY and CDR2 is FYNNEI. This CDR3 spans 16 amino acids. Trimming stripped 3 bases from V and 2 bases from J, with 14 bases between. CDR3 sequence reads: CASSDTRVIGNQPQHF. The CDR3 nucleotides read TGTGCCAGCAGTGATACCAGGGTGATAGGCAATCAGCCCCAGCATTTT.

The gene calls are TRBV19 and TRBJ2-3; 8 bases map to TRBD2. V was clipped by 3 bases and J by 3 bases; unmatched bases: 8. The CDR3 is made up of 16 amino acids. The V gene's germline CDR1 is LNHDA and CDR2 SQIVND (reference sequence). CDR3: CASSMATGGMTDTQYF. Here the CDR3 DNA reads TGTGCCAGTAGTATGGCCACGGGGGGGATGACAGATACGCAGTATTTT. Looking up the rest from reference TRBV19 and TRBJ2-3 gives the full variable domain: DGGITQSPKYLFRKEGQNVTLSCEQNLNHDAMYWYRQDPGQGLRLIYYSQIVNDFQKGDIAEGYSVSREKKESFPLTVTSAQKNPTAFYLCASSMATGGMTDTQYFGPGTRLTVL.

The J gene is TRBJ1-1, the V gene TRBV10-3, with D hard to call. Deletions cut 6 bases from V and 1 base from J, with 12 bases between. CDR1 and CDR2 from the germline V gene are ENHRY and SYGVKD. CDR3 length: 14 amino acids. Written as DNA, the CDR3 is TGTGCCATCAGGCGGAGGGAGGAGAACACTGAAGCTTTCTTT. Translated, it gives CAIRRREENTEAFF.

The V gene is TRBV7-9, the J gene TRBJ1-5, with 7 positions matching TRBD1. Germline CDR1 is SEHNR and CDR2 is FQNEAQ (reference sequence). This CDR3 region has 18 residues. With V trimmed by 3 bases and J by 0 bases, 11 bases remained unmatched. The CDR3 bases are TGTGCCAGCAGCTTTGCGGGGCAGGGGGGATATAGCAATCAGCCCCAGCATTTT. It specifies CASSFAGQGGYSNQPQHF.

The rearrangement joins TRBV19 to TRBJ2-3, with 7 bases that match TRBD2. CDR3 length: 16 amino acids. Germline CDR1 reads LNHDA; CDR2 reads SQIVND (reference sequence). With V trimmed by 3 bases and J by 4 bases, 10 bases remained unmatched. The CDR3 protein is CASSMGVGGPSDTQYF. DNA for the CDR3: TGTGCCAGTAGTATGGGAGTGGGAGGGCCCTCAGATACGCAGTATTTT. Full variable domain (outside the CDR3, taken from reference TRBV19 and TRBJ2-3): DGGITQSPKYLFRKEGQNVTLSCEQNLNHDAMYWYRQDPGQGLRLIYYSQIVNDFQKGDIAEGYSVSREKKESFPLTVTSAQKNPTAFYLCASSMGVGGPSDTQYFGPGTRLTVL.

The chain combines TRBV7-9 with TRBJ1-2; D gene unclear. This CDR3 is built from 14 residues. The ends were cut back, 4 bases at V and 8 bases at J, with 17 bases in the middle. Per the germline V gene, CDR1 is SEHNR and CDR2 is FQNEAQ (reference sequence). The CDR3 bases are TGTGCCAGCAGCTCTCCTTTGGTCTATCGGGGCTACACCTTC. It encodes CASSSPLVYRGYTF.

V and J are TRBV7-9 and TRBJ1-5, with TRBD1 matching 7 bases. J gave up 0 bases and V 4 bases, and 12 bases lay outside the gene matches. This CDR3 has 18 amino acids. Germline CDR1 and CDR2: SEHNR and FQNEAQ (reference sequence). The CDR3 bases are TGTGCCAGCAGCTCCGCCCCGGGGGACAGACTTAGCAATCAGCCCCAGCATTTT. It encodes CASSSAPGDRLSNQPQHF.

The chain carries TRBV4-3 and TRBJ2-7; 7 bases line up with TRBD2. J gave up 3 bases and V 4 bases, and 15 bases lay outside the gene matches. Germline CDR1 is LGHNA and CDR2 is YSLEER. The CDR3 is made up of 17 amino acids. The CDR3 here is CASSPDLRGAGSYEQYF. The CDR3, as DNA: TGCGCCAGCAGCCCAGACTTGAGAGGAGCGGGAAGCTACGAGCAGTACTTC.

The J gene is TRBJ1-3, the V gene TRBV27, with TRBD1 as a possible D gene (5 bases). This CDR3 comprises 13 residues. Trimming left V 7 bases short and J 2 bases short, with 9 bases between. CDR1 is MNHEY and CDR2 is SMNVEV in the germline V gene (reference sequence). The CDR3 nucleotides read TGTGCCAGCATGGGAGGGGCTGGAAACACCATATATTTT. It encodes CASMGGAGNTIYF.

This chain uses TRBV28 with TRBJ2-7; 8 bases fit TRBD1. The CDR3 covers 15 residues. With 3 bases clipped from V and 6 bases from J, the junction kept 10 bases outside the gene matches. Germline assignment: CDR1 MDHEN and CDR2 SYDVKM. The CDR3 reads CASSLAVTGAIEQYF. DNA of the CDR3: TGTGCCAGCAGTTTGGCCGTGACAGGGGCCATCGAGCAGTACTTC.

The chain couples TRBV6-6 to TRBJ1-2; TRBD1 might be the D (6 bases). The germline gives CDR1 MNHNY, CDR2 SVGAGI (reference sequence). Trimming removed 8 bases from V and 4 bases from J, with 17 bases in between. This CDR3 has 14 residues. The CDR3 DNA reads TGTGCCAGCGCCGACGCAGGGGCGATCTATGGCTACACCTTC. It codes for CASADAGAIYGYTF.

The chain employs TRBV5-4 and TRBJ1-6; 9 nucleotides align to TRBD1. The V gene end was trimmed by 4 bases and the J gene end by 8 bases; junction bases not matched to a gene: 10. Per germline, CDR1 SGHNT and CDR2 YYREEE (reference sequence). There are 16 residues in the CDR3. The CDR3 DNA sequence: TGTGCCAGCAGCCCGGCGGGACAGGGAGGATATTCACCCCTCCACTTT. Amino acid sequence: CASSPAGQGGYSPLHF.

J is TRBJ1-2 and V is TRBV5-1, with 10 bases that match TRBD1. Unmatched junction bases numbered 7, after V lost 7 bases and J lost 7 bases. The CDR3 length is 13 residues. Germline V lookup: CDR1 SGHRS, CDR2 YFSETQ. The CDR3 region has the DNA TGCGCCAGCGAACTGGGGACAGGGGTTGGCTACACCTTC. This gives the protein CASELGTGVGYTF.

The V call is TRBV25-1, the J call TRBJ2-5; TRBD2 might be the D (6 bases). The CDR3 is made up of 14 amino acids. Between the trimmed V and J ends, which lost 0 bases and 1 base, there was a span of 6 bases. Germline V gives CDR1 MGHDK, CDR2 SYGVNS. CDR3 DNA sequence: TGTGCCAGCAGTGAATACGGGGGCCAAGAGACCCAGTACTTC. This sequence encodes CASSEYGGQETQYF.

The chain employs TRBV6-1 and TRBJ1-4, with 7 bases matching TRBD1. V was pared by 6 bases and J by 6 bases, with 7 bases of the junction left unmatched. The germline V gene has CDR1 MNHNS and CDR2 SASEGT. CDR3 length: 14 residues. CDR3 in DNA: TGTGCCAGCAGGACAGGGATTATAGATGAAAAACTGTTTTTT. Protein sequence: CASRTGIIDEKLFF.

The chain has TRBV4-3 and TRBJ2-3; the D is unclear. Germline V gene sequence: CDR1 LGHNA, CDR2 YSLEER. The CDR3 totals 16 residues. V lost 1 base, J lost 5 bases, and 16 bases lay in between. CDR3 region: CASSQGVAAPVDTQYF. CDR3 DNA: TGCGCCAGCAGCCAAGGAGTTGCGGCGCCCGTAGATACGCAGTATTTT.

The chain recombines TRBV7-8 with TRBJ1-1; D may be TRBD1 (6 bases). CDR3 length: 14 amino acids. CDR1 is SGHVS and CDR2 is FQNEAQ in the germline V gene. V dropped 6 bases and J dropped 2 bases, with 13 bases sitting between them. The CDR3 bases are TGTGCCAGCAGGTTGCAGGGGCCCAACACTGAAGCTTTCTTT. Translating it yields CASRLQGPNTEAFF.

The rearrangement joins TRBV2 to TRBJ1-2, with D perhaps matching TRBD1 (6 bases). V was clipped by 5 bases and J by 4 bases, with 17 bases between them. CDR1 is SNHLY and CDR2 is FYNNEI in the germline V gene. CDR3 length equals 15 residues. The CDR3 is CASSQGQPNVYGYTF. The DNA for the CDR3 is TGTGCCAGCAGTCAAGGACAGCCGAATGTCTATGGCTACACCTTC.

The V gene is TRBV18, the J gene TRBJ2-3; 10 nucleotides line up with TRBD1. CDR3 length equals 15 residues. The germline CDR1 and CDR2 sequences are KGHSH and LQKENI. Trimming cost V 3 bases and J 1 base; bases outside gene matches: 1. Here the CDR3 reads CASSPGTGGTDTQYF. The CDR3 DNA reads as TGTGCCAGCTCACCTGGGACAGGGGGCACAGATACGCAGTATTTT.

V usage is TRBV29-1 and J usage is TRBJ1-1; D gene uncertain. The V end lost 6 bases, the J end lost 1 base, and 3 bases lay between the germline ends. Germline CDR1 SQVTM, CDR2 ANQGSEA. The CDR3 contains 10 residues. CDR3 residues: CSVANTEAFF. The CDR3 region has the DNA TGCAGCGTAGCGAACACTGAAGCTTTCTTT.